This T cell receptor beta chain was recovered during a study of radiotherapy plus CTLA-4 blockade in lung cancer (dated by TCRdb to 2017 to 2018). In terms of the full investigation: Among the enrolled patients, about 19% had an objective response, and about 31% reached disease control. General findings and caveats noted by the study authors: Early dynamic changes in blood T cell clones, together with increased serum interferon-beta after radiation, were reported as the strongest predictors of response. After treatment with radiotherapy and ipilimumab, TCR clones that came from tumors expanded in the peripheral blood.

The study tested focal radiation therapy combined with CTLA-4 blockade (ipilimumab) in patients with chemo-refractory metastatic non-small-cell lung cancer. For CDR1 and CDR2, the germline V gene lists MNHNS and SASEGT. There are 14 amino acids in the CDR3, from cysteine to phenylalanine inclusive. Only the CDR3 portion is preserved as DNA: 42 bases, with reading frame beginning at the first base. Trimming accounts for 6 bases at V and 0 bases at J, while the number of junction bases matched to no gene is 3. Receptor libraries were prepared by the immunoSEQ multiplex PCR assay. Held by TCRdb, this immuneACCESS table contains in-frame sequences only and omits some clones. Under half of the omission traces to an unresolved V gene where checked; the cause of the rest is unknown. The sample profile shows tens of thousands of clones; 70% to 80% of them were found once. The ten most abundant clones make up about 8.3% of the sample.

Details on this clone: The specificity of this receptor is unknown. Per-nucleotide qualities are absent, and no much larger clonotype sits a single base away.

The sequence was collected from a human donor with non-small cell lung cancer whose response to radiotherapy plus ipilimumab could not be evaluated. This chain is built from TRBV6-1 and TRBJ1-1; 8 central nucleotides agree with TRBD1. This material consisted of peripheral blood, taken from a patient treated with radiotherapy plus ipilimumab. The CDR3 region reads CASRETGVNTEAFF. DNA sequence: TGTGCCAGCAGAGAGACAGGGGTGAACACTGAAGCTTTCTTT.